A few counts support the clone carrying this T cell receptor beta chain. Its antigen is not known. In TCRdb, the 5' RACE reads were re-called with MiXCR into one record per CDR3 protein. Here the sample spans 470,000 or so distinct CDR3 sequences, about 20% being singletons. This specimen belongs to a study of T-cell memory formation after mild COVID-19. Points from the study as a whole: In pre-infection memory, a portion of responding clones appeared, which suggested that cross-reactive memory joined. There was a balanced CD4/CD8 profile in clones contracting day 15 to 85, and later expanders leaned CD4+. Chiefly within CM and EM were the contracting CD4+ clones; CD8+ ones were within EMRA.

CDR3 length: 15 amino acids. Germline values: CDR1 PRHDT, CDR2 FYEKMQ (reference sequence). The V gene end was trimmed by 4 bases and the J gene end by 7 bases; junction bases not matched to a gene: 10. V usage is TRBV13 and J usage is TRBJ2-7; 10 bases fit TRBD2. This sequence originates from an adult woman who had mild COVID-19 (a few samples of this study predate the infection). Cell type and time point are not known. The specimen sequenced was PBMCs or a T cell subset sorted from them (not recorded which). CDR3 sequence (DNA): TGTGCCAGCAGCTGGAAGAGCGGGGGGGCCAGGGAGCAGTACTTC. It yields the protein CASSWKSGGAREQYF.